These 8 T cell receptor beta chains originate from one sample sequenced in a study of technical replicates of blood from a handful of donors. The table came from immunoSEQ multiplex PCR; TCRdb's copy has only in-frame clones and leaves some out. Found here are tens of thousands of clones, approximately 94% of them singletons; the top ten hold around 3%. Sequencing input: PBMCs. These receptor sequences come from a human donor in good health. Some clones in this sample may be carry-over from other donors' samples.

The CDR3 reads CASSPRGGQGEKYGYTF. CDR3 coding DNA: TGTGCCAGCAGCCCCCGAGGTGGGCAGGGCGAAAAATATGGCTACACCTTC. This chain uses TRBV21-1 with TRBJ1-2; TRBD1, the table's D call, lacks a check against the DNA. TRBV21-1 has pseudogene status. The CDR3 is 17 residues long.

This chain connects TRBV27 to TRBJ2-7; TRBD1 matches at 7 bases. Germline V lookup: CDR1 MNHEY, CDR2 SMNVEV (reference sequence). The CDR3 runs to 16 residues. V gave up 5 bases and J gave up 3 bases; unmatched junction bases: 13. CDR3 sequence: CASSTLQGLIIYEQYF. The CDR3 DNA sequence: TGTGCCAGCAGTACCCTACAGGGGTTAATTATCTACGAGCAGTACTTC.

The CDR3 protein is CASSYALGTGSVEQFF. In DNA form, the CDR3 reads TGTGCCAGCAGTTACGCTCTCGGGACAGGGTCGGTGGAGCAGTTCTTC. The chain recombines TRBV6-5 with TRBJ2-1, with 9 bases fitting TRBD1. CDR3 length: 16 residues. Per germline, CDR1 MNHEY and CDR2 SVGAGI. After removal of 2 bases from V and 10 bases from J, the junction contained 12 bases not matched to a gene.

The V gene is TRBV11-3, the J gene TRBJ1-1, with 9 bases matching TRBD1. The CDR3 spans 14 residues. Germline CDR1 and CDR2: SGHNT and YENEEA. V lost 5 bases to trimming and J lost 3 bases; unmatched junction nucleotides: 4. The CDR3 spells CASSKRTGDTEAFF. The CDR3 nucleotides are TGTGCCAGCAGCAAAAGGACAGGGGACACTGAAGCTTTCTTT.

The rearrangement joins TRBV7-2 to TRBJ1-1; TRBD1 might be the D (5 bases). The CDR3 is made up of 15 amino acids. The germline gives CDR1 SGHTA, CDR2 FQGNSA. V was clipped by 1 base and J by 5 bases, with 14 bases between them. CDR3 amino acids: CASSLDPGRKTEAFF. For the CDR3, the DNA is TGTGCCAGCAGCTTAGATCCAGGGAGGAAGACTGAAGCTTTCTTT.

The gene calls are TRBV4-1 and TRBJ1-1; tentative D call: TRBD1 (5 bases). Germline-derived CDR1 and CDR2 are MGHRA and YSYEKL. The CDR3 contains 15 residues. Trimming took 5 bases from V and 1 from J, leaving 14 bases between them. CDR3 in amino acids: CASSRTRPTNTEAFF. The DNA of the CDR3 is TGCGCCAGCAGCAGGACAAGGCCCACGAACACTGAAGCTTTCTTT.

The chain recombines TRBV4-3 with TRBJ2-5; the match to TRBD2 covers 8 bases. V trimming: 0 bases; J trimming: 3 bases; junction bases outside the gene matches: 3. Looked up from germline, CDR1 is LGHNA and CDR2 is YSLEER. The CDR3 length is 15 residues. CDR3 loop: CASSQDTTSEETQYF. CDR3 bases: TGCGCCAGCAGCCAAGATACGACTAGCGAAGAGACCCAGTACTTC.

The chain carries TRBV9 and TRBJ2-3; TRBD2 is a possible D gene (5 bases). Germline V gives CDR1 SGDLS, CDR2 YYNGEE. V was trimmed by 0 bases and J by 1 base, leaving 12 bases between them. The CDR3 spans 16 residues. This CDR3 reads CASSVGGSSGTDTQYF. The DNA for the CDR3 is TGTGCCAGCAGCGTAGGAGGGTCCTCCGGCACAGATACGCAGTATTTT.